Listed below are T cell receptor beta chains from one sample, sequenced in a study of blood T cell repertoires in COVID-19. Data came from immunoSEQ multiplex PCR; TCRdb stores just in-frame clones and leaves some out. The sample includes 200,000 to 250,000 clones, under 85% of them seen just once. Sequencing was performed on peripheral blood. The receptors come from an elderly woman with COVID-19, enrolled during active disease. The CDR3 runs from the conserved cysteine through the conserved F or W. Fields, in order: J gene, V gene, D gene, clone size, CDR3 DNA, CDR3 protein. D genes are given only for firm matches. Size is omitted from some rows. Given values are once, few, many or a class for expanded clones.

J gene: TRBJ1-2
V gene: TRBV3-1/TRBV3-2
D gene: NA
clone size: NA
CDR3 DNA: TGTGCCAGCAGCCAGGACCTTAGACGGGAAGCTAACTATGGCTACACCTTC
CDR3 protein: CASSQDLRREANYGYTF

J gene: TRBJ2-1
V gene: TRBV10-2
D gene: NA
clone size: NA
CDR3 DNA: TGCGCCAGCAGTGAGAAGGGACTCCACAATGAGCAGTTCTTC
CDR3 protein: CASSEKGLHNEQFF

J gene: TRBJ2-1
V gene: TRBV18
D gene: TRBD2
clone size: NA
CDR3 DNA: TGTGCCAGCTCACCACCGGGGAGGGTAGCGTTCGATGAGCAGTTCTTC
CDR3 protein: CASSPPGRVAFDEQFF

J gene: TRBJ2-5
V gene: TRBV3-1/TRBV3-2
D gene: TRBD2
clone size: NA
CDR3 DNA: TGTGCCAGCAGCCAAGTTGCGGGGGGGCATGAGACCCAGTACTTC
CDR3 protein: CASSQVAGGHETQYF

J gene: TRBJ2-7
V gene: TRBV5-1
D gene: TRBD1
clone size: NA
CDR3 DNA: TGCGCCAGCAGCTCGAACCCTTCTACAGGGGGGAGTTACTACGAGCAGTACTTC
CDR3 protein: CASSSNPSTGGSYYEQYF

J gene: TRBJ1-6
V gene: TRBV11-2
D gene: TRBD1
clone size: NA
CDR3 DNA: TGTGCCAGCAGTGAACAGGGGGGGAATTCACCCCTCCACTTT
CDR3 protein: CASSEQGGNSPLHF

J gene: TRBJ2-5
V gene: TRBV12-3/TRBV12-4
D gene: NA
clone size: once
CDR3 DNA: TGTGCCAGCAGTAGGACTCCCCAAGAGACCCAGTACTTC
CDR3 protein: CASSRTPQETQYF

J gene: TRBJ2-3
V gene: TRBV5-1
D gene: TRBD1
clone size: NA
CDR3 DNA: TGCGCCAGCAGCTCCCCGACAGGGGGCGTCGGGGATACGCAGTATTTT
CDR3 protein: CASSSPTGGVGDTQYF

J gene: TRBJ1-4
V gene: TRBV7-8
D gene: NA
clone size: NA
CDR3 DNA: TGTGCCAGCAGTGTTACGGGGGGTCAGATTGGCGAACTGTTTTTT
CDR3 protein: CASSVTGGQIGELFF

J gene: TRBJ1-1
V gene: TRBV6-6
D gene: NA
clone size: NA
CDR3 DNA: TGTGCCAGCAGCCCCAGTAGTGGGAGCCTGAACACTGAAGCTTTCTTT
CDR3 protein: CASSPSSGSLNTEAFF

J gene: TRBJ1-2
V gene: TRBV6-1
D gene: TRBD1
clone size: NA
CDR3 DNA: TGTGCCAGCAGTGCGGGACAGGGACCAGCTAACTATGGCTACACCTTC
CDR3 protein: CASSAGQGPANYGYTF

J gene: TRBJ1-2
V gene: TRBV4-1
D gene: TRBD1
clone size: NA
CDR3 DNA: TGCGCCAGCAGCCGCGACAGGGATGTGGATGGCTACACCTTC
CDR3 protein: CASSRDRDVDGYTF

J gene: TRBJ1-4
V gene: TRBV5-1
D gene: NA
clone size: once
CDR3 DNA: TGCGCCAGCAGCTTGGGGCTTACTAATGAAAAACTGTTTTTT
CDR3 protein: CASSLGLTNEKLFF

J gene: TRBJ1-2
V gene: TRBV29-1
D gene: NA
clone size: NA
CDR3 DNA: TGCAGCGTTGGACACCCAGCGGGTGGAGGGTATGGCTACACCTTC
CDR3 protein: CSVGHPAGGGYGYTF

J gene: TRBJ1-4
V gene: TRBV27
D gene: NA
clone size: NA
CDR3 DNA: TGTGCCAAGAGTTACAAGGCGGGGGAGCTCTTCCCTAATGAAAAACTGTTTTTT
CDR3 protein: CAKSYKAGELFPNEKLFF

J gene: TRBJ1-1
V gene: TRBV11-1
D gene: NA
clone size: NA
CDR3 DNA: TGTGCCAGCAGATTAAGGGGTCCTGAAGCTTTCTTT
CDR3 protein: CASRLRGPEAFF

J gene: TRBJ2-7
V gene: TRBV28
D gene: NA
clone size: NA
CDR3 DNA: TGTGCCAGCAGTGTACGGGACACGAGGTCCTACGAGCAGTACTTC
CDR3 protein: CASSVRDTRSYEQYF

J gene: TRBJ1-1
V gene: TRBV2
D gene: TRBD1
clone size: NA
CDR3 DNA: TGTGCCAGCAGTAAACAGGGGGCCAGGACTGAAGCTTTCTTT
CDR3 protein: CASSKQGARTEAFF

J gene: TRBJ2-2
V gene: TRBV5-4
D gene: TRBD2
clone size: NA
CDR3 DNA: TGTGCCAGCAGCTTGACTAGCGGGAACACCGGGGAGCTGTTTTTT
CDR3 protein: CASSLTSGNTGELFF

J gene: TRBJ1-6
V gene: TRBV3-1/TRBV3-2
D gene: NA
clone size: NA
CDR3 DNA: TGTGCCAGCAGCCAAGTGGTAGGGGTTTATAATTCACCCCTCCACTTT
CDR3 protein: CASSQVVGVYNSPLHF

J gene: TRBJ2-3
V gene: TRBV9
D gene: NA
clone size: NA
CDR3 DNA: TGTGCCAGCAGCCCTCTACTAGCCCGGGGAGTGAATACGCAGTATTTT
CDR3 protein: CASSPLLARGVNTQYF

J gene: TRBJ2-5
V gene: TRBV2
D gene: NA
clone size: NA
CDR3 DNA: TGTGCCAGCACTAGGAACACAGAGACCCAGTACTTC
CDR3 protein: CASTRNTETQYF

J gene: TRBJ2-5
V gene: TRBV5-1
D gene: NA
clone size: NA
CDR3 DNA: TGCGCCAGCAGCCGGAGGGCGGACCAAGAGACCCAGTACTTC
CDR3 protein: CASSRRADQETQYF

J gene: TRBJ1-2
V gene: TRBV5-4
D gene: TRBD1
clone size: NA
CDR3 DNA: TGTGCCAGCAGCGCCCCGGGAGGGGGCAGCTATGGCTACACCTTC
CDR3 protein: CASSAPGGGSYGYTF

J gene: TRBJ1-6
V gene: TRBV18
D gene: NA
clone size: NA
CDR3 DNA: TGTGCCAGCTCACCAGGGGGGGGCTATTCACCCCTCCACTTT
CDR3 protein: CASSPGGGYSPLHF

J gene: TRBJ1-5
V gene: TRBV27
D gene: NA
clone size: NA
CDR3 DNA: TGTGCCAGCAGTGCCCATTCGGGAGGGTCAAATCAGCCCCAGCATTTT
CDR3 protein: CASSAHSGGSNQPQHF

J gene: TRBJ2-3
V gene: TRBV7-3
D gene: TRBD2
clone size: once
CDR3 DNA: TGTGCCAGCAGCCCGGGGGGGGGCACAGATACGCAGTATTTT
CDR3 protein: CASSPGGGTDTQYF

J gene: TRBJ1-6
V gene: TRBV29-1
D gene: TRBD1
clone size: few
CDR3 DNA: TGCAGCGTACTACAGGGGGGAGCCCTCCACTTT
CDR3 protein: CSVLQGGALHF

J gene: TRBJ1-4
V gene: TRBV7-9
D gene: TRBD1
clone size: NA
CDR3 DNA: TGTGCCAGCAGCCTCCAGGGACAGTATAATGAAAAACTGTTTTTT
CDR3 protein: CASSLQGQYNEKLFF

J gene: TRBJ2-3
V gene: TRBV28
D gene: NA
clone size: NA
CDR3 DNA: TGTGCCAGCAGGGCCCCGGGACTCTCCACAGATACGCAGTATTTT
CDR3 protein: CASRAPGLSTDTQYF